Listed here are 29 T cell receptor beta chains from one sample, sequenced in a study of human T cells and chemical hapten exposure (dated by TCRdb to the early 2020s). The library was obtained by RACE. TCRdb shows the sequencer as NextSeq 500. TCRdb reran the public reads through fastp at Q25 and MiXCR, keeping productive beta chains. CDR3 protein duplicates are merged, each entry listing the most common genes and DNA. This sample has about 77,000 distinct CDR3 sequences in its table, and around 9.4% of those were observed once. Of the sample, 1.7% is held by the ten largest clones. What the time point label conveys for this sample: healthy volunteer bleed at 6 weeks. Unfractionated whole blood was collected in Tempus Blood RNA tubes, and total RNA was extracted from that blood. The sequenced sample was whole blood. Receptors were obtained from a female donor in good health. Some clones in this sample may be carry-over from other donors' samples.

The chain has TRBV2 and TRBJ1-5; weak D call: TRBD1 (5 bases). The CDR3 is 15 amino acids. CDR1 SNHLY and CDR2 FYNNEI come from the germline V gene. Trimming removed 3 bases at V and 3 bases at J, with 12 bases between. The CDR3 here is CASSDVRGINQPQHF. CDR3 bases: TGTGCCAGCAGTGATGTTCGGGGCATCAATCAGCCCCAGCATTTT.

This clonotype showed up many times. The genes are TRBV7-2 and TRBJ1-4; TRBD1 matches at 7 bases. After removal of 5 bases from V and 8 bases from J, the junction contained 11 bases not matched to a gene. The CDR3 is made up of 15 amino acids. Per germline, CDR1 SGHTA and CDR2 FQGNSA. The CDR3 DNA follows: TGTGCCAGCAGCGCGTTAGGGACAGTTACGGAAAAACTGTTTTTT. Encoded protein: CASSALGTVTEKLFF. The full variable domain, with the rest looked up from reference TRBV7-2 and TRBJ1-4, is GAGVSQSPSNKVTEKGKDVELRCDPISGHTALYWYRQSLGQGLEFLIYFQGNSAPDKSGLPSDRFSAERTGGSVSTLTIQRTQQEDSAVYLCASSALGTVTEKLFFGSGTQLSVL.

This clonotype was seen repeatedly, ten times or more. This chain connects TRBV20-1 to TRBJ1-5; no reliable D call. V was cut by 3 bases and J by 7 bases, with 7 bases left in between. The CDR3 totals 11 residues. Germline V gives CDR1 DFQATT, CDR2 SNEGSKA (reference sequence). The CDR3 nucleotides are TGCAGTGCTAGGAGTGGACAGCCCCAGCATTTT. Protein sequence: CSARSGQPQHF.

The sample holds a few counts of this clonotype. This chain uses TRBV5-1 with TRBJ1-1; 7 nucleotides line up with TRBD1. CDR1 and CDR2 (germline): SGHRS, YFSETQ. The CDR3 has 16 amino acids. Trimming took 0 bases from V and 4 from J; bases not matched to a gene: 9. The CDR3 sequence: CASSLVVGGSGTEAFF. DNA of the CDR3: TGCGCCAGCAGCTTGGTAGTAGGGGGCTCAGGCACTGAAGCTTTCTTT.

This clonotype has only a few counts. The CDR3 sequence: CASSTLYGGVNGYTF. CDR3 coding DNA: TGTGCCAGCAGCACCCTCTATGGGGGTGTAAATGGCTACACCTTC. The chain employs TRBV7-2 and TRBJ1-2; TRBD1 is a possible D gene (5 bases). The CDR3 consists of 15 residues. Trimming stripped 5 bases from V and 6 bases from J, with 19 bases between. CDR1 and CDR2 from the germline V gene are SGHTA and FQGNSA.

The chain joins TRBV6-6 to TRBJ2-2, with TRBD1 identical over 8 bases. Germline V gene data show CDR1 as MNHNY and CDR2 as SVGAGI (reference sequence). The ends lost 2 bases at V and 7 bases at J; junction bases unmatched: 9. The CDR3 is 16 amino acids. The chain's CDR3 is CASSYPRTGWIGELFF. In DNA, the CDR3 is TGTGCCAGCAGTTACCCCCGGACAGGGTGGATCGGGGAGCTGTTTTTT.

In its sample, this clonotype was seen many times. This chain links TRBV12-3 or TRBV12-4 with TRBJ2-7; 14 nucleotides match TRBD2. This CDR3 comprises 13 residues. The junction had 1 base not matched to a gene; V was cut back by 8 bases and J by 4 bases. CDR3 nucleotides: TGTGCCAGCGGGACTAGCGGGGGTTACGAGCAGTACTTC. Translation: CASGTSGGYEQYF.

J is TRBJ1-5 and V is TRBV10-2; TRBD1 matches 7 bases. This CDR3 is 15 amino acids long. The V segment lost 7 bases and the J segment 4 bases; nucleotides outside the gene matches: 10. Germline V CDR1 and CDR2: WSHSY, SAAADI. Here the CDR3 reads CASMEHGQENQPQHF. CDR3 coding DNA: TGCGCCAGCATGGAGCATGGACAGGAGAATCAGCCCCAGCATTTT.

This clonotype was recorded only once. A much larger clone differs by one base, so this may be a read error. The CDR3 loop is CSVLTGSGNQPQHF. In DNA form, the CDR3 reads TGCAGCGTTCTAACAGGTAGCGGCAATCAGCCCCAGCATTTT. The chain carries TRBV29-1 and TRBJ1-5; perhaps TRBD1 as D (5 bases). CDR1 is SQVTM and CDR2 is ANQGSEA in the germline V gene. The CDR3 sequence is 14 residues long. V shed 5 bases and J shed 2 bases, with 13 bases lying between them.

The V and J genes are TRBV2 and TRBJ2-7; possibly TRBD1 or TRBD2 for D (7 bases each). The CDR3 is 13 amino acids. Germline values: CDR1 SNHLY, CDR2 FYNNEI. The V end lost 7 bases, the J end lost 4 bases, and 14 bases lay between the germline ends. For the CDR3, the DNA is TGTGCCAGCATCGGGCAGGGGGGGTACGAGCAGTACTTC. It is translated as CASIGQGGYEQYF. The full variable domain, its missing parts supplied by reference TRBV2 and TRBJ2-7, is EPEVTQTPSHQVTQMGQEVILRCVPISNHLYFYWYRQILGQKVEFLVSFYNNEISEKSEIFDDQFSVERPDGSNFTLKIRSTKLEDSAMYFCASIGQGGYEQYFGPGTRLTVT.

This clonotype was seen more than once but under ten times. The chain has TRBV7-2 and TRBJ2-3; TRBD2 might be the D (5 bases). V dropped 5 bases and J dropped 5 bases, with 11 bases sitting between them. CDR3 length: 13 residues. The germline V gene encodes CDR1 SGHTA and CDR2 FQGNSA. CDR3 DNA: TGTGCCAGCAGCCTGAAGCGGTTAGATACGCAGTATTTT. Residues: CASSLKRLDTQYF.

As to this clonotype: A much larger clone is a single base away; this may be a read error. V usage is TRBV5-4 and J usage is TRBJ2-6; TRBD1 agrees at 9 bases. Germline V gives CDR1 SGHNT, CDR2 YYREEE (reference sequence). The CDR3 consists of 16 residues. The CDR3 sequence is CASSATGGAGTNVLTF. For the CDR3, the DNA is TGTGCCAGCAGCGCGACAGGGGGAGCTGGGACCAACGTCCTGACTTTC. Looking up the rest from reference TRBV5-4 and TRBJ2-6 gives the full variable domain: ETGVTQSPTHLIKTRGQQVTLRCSSQSGHNTVSWYQQALGQGPQFIFQYYREEENGRGNFPPRFSGLQFPNYSSELNVNALELDDSALYLCASSATGGAGTNVLTFGAGSRLTVL.

This clonotype has ten or more counts. The chain recombines TRBV27 with TRBJ1-5; D might be TRBD1 (6 bases). Germline loops: CDR1 MNHEY, CDR2 SMNVEV (reference sequence). The V end lost 6 bases, the J end lost 8 bases, and 17 bases lay between the germline ends. The CDR3 is 14 residues long. CDR3 DNA sequence: TGTGCCAGCAGAAGGGGGGGGGTTTGGGAGCCCCAGCATTTT. Its translation: CASRRGGVWEPQHF.

The V and J genes are TRBV29-1 and TRBJ1-1; D gene uncertain. This CDR3 is 13 amino acids long. Trimming shortened V by 4 bases and J by 0 bases, and 9 bases separated the two germline ends. The V gene's germline CDR1 is SQVTM and CDR2 ANQGSEA. CDR3 DNA: TGCAGCGTTGTGGGAGGAATGAACACTGAAGCTTTCTTT. The encoded protein is CSVVGGMNTEAFF.

This clonotype has at least ten counts. CDR3 DNA: TGTGCCAGCAGCCCCCAAGGGAGGAACACTGAAGCTTTCTTT. This codes for CASSPQGRNTEAFF. V gene TRBV3-1 combines with J gene TRBJ1-1, with D uncertain. Trimming took off 4 bases at V and 1 base at J, with 10 bases between the two ends. The CDR3 contains 14 residues. Per germline, CDR1 LGHDT and CDR2 YNNKEL (reference sequence).

The sample holds a few counts of this clonotype. The V and J genes are TRBV6-5 and TRBJ2-7, with unresolved D. The V end lost 0 bases, the J end lost 5 bases, and 14 bases lay between the germline ends. Germline CDR1 is MNHEY and CDR2 is SVGAGI. This CDR3 has 15 residues. CDR3 sequence: CASSYSLSPSDEQYF. The CDR3 bases are TGTGCCAGCAGTTACTCCCTCTCCCCGTCCGACGAGCAGTACTTC.

This clonotype was recorded a few times. The chain uses TRBV6-5 and TRBJ1-5; D ambiguous. V gave up 0 bases and J gave up 11 bases, with 11 bases separating them. The CDR3 covers 13 residues. Per the germline V gene, CDR1 is MNHEY and CDR2 is SVGAGI. CDR3 in DNA: TGTGCCAGCAGTTACTCTGTCGTTTCGACCCAGCATTTT. Protein: CASSYSVVSTQHF.

This clonotype was observed many times. The rearrangement links TRBV3-1 to TRBJ1-1; possible D gene TRBD1, 5 bases. V lost 4 bases and J lost 2, with 14 bases in between. This CDR3 spans 15 amino acids. Germline V lookup: CDR1 LGHDT, CDR2 YNNKEL (reference sequence). In nucleotides, the CDR3 is TGTGCCAGCAGCCCGTGGGGGGGAGTAAACACTGAAGCTTTCTTT. Translating gives CASSPWGGVNTEAFF.

This clonotype was seen ten or more times. The CDR3 is CASTSGGAADTQYF. CDR3 DNA: TGTGCCAGCACAAGCGGGGGGGCGGCAGATACGCAGTATTTT. This chain connects TRBV4-2 to TRBJ2-3, with TRBD2 matching over 10 bases. The CDR3 has 14 residues. The V segment lost 7 bases and the J segment 4 bases; nucleotides outside the gene matches: 5. CDR1 LGHNA and CDR2 YNFKEQ come from the germline V gene.

This clonotype was seen many times. The chain employs TRBV29-1 and TRBJ2-6; D may match TRBD1 or TRBD2 (5 bases each). CDR3 length: 20 amino acids. V was shortened by 4 bases and J by 1 base, with 26 bases between the two germline ends. Germline loops: CDR1 SQVTM, CDR2 ANQGSEA. This CDR3 reads CSVGVWWDPLRGSGANVLTF. For the CDR3, the DNA is TGCAGCGTTGGCGTGTGGTGGGACCCCCTACGGGGATCTGGGGCCAACGTCCTGACTTTC.

A note on this clonotype: A read error is possible here, since a much larger clone lies one base away. This rearrangement joins TRBV4-3 to TRBJ2-2; 10 bases are a match to TRBD2. The V segment lost 3 bases and the J segment 3 bases; nucleotides outside the gene matches: 25. The CDR3 totals 23 residues. CDR1 LGHNA and CDR2 YSLEER come from the germline V gene. The CDR3 sequence is CASSQSEARMTSGGAAYTGELFF. CDR3 nucleotides: TGCGCCAGCAGCCAGTCCGAGGCCCGAATGACGAGCGGGGGGGCCGCGTACACCGGGGAGCTGTTTTTT.

This clonotype appeared many times. The chain carries TRBV15 and TRBJ2-7; D perhaps matches TRBD2 (5 bases). The CDR3 is made up of 13 amino acids. The germline CDR1 and CDR2 sequences are LNHNV and YYDKDF (reference sequence). The germline V and J ends were trimmed by 8 bases and 0 bases, with 11 bases remaining between them. The CDR3 DNA follows: TGTGCCACCGCCCGGGGTAGCTCCTACGAGCAGTACTTC. It yields the protein CATARGSSYEQYF.

In this sample, this clonotype turned up many times. V is TRBV6-2 or TRBV6-3 and J is TRBJ2-3; 9 bases are a match to TRBD2. Germline loops: CDR1 MNHEY, CDR2 SVGEGT. CDR3 length: 17 residues. V dropped 3 bases and J dropped 5; count of bases not matched to a gene: 12. CDR3 region: CASSYLPHAGGIDTQYF. CDR3 sequence (DNA): TGTGCCAGCAGTTATCTCCCCCACGCGGGGGGGATAGATACGCAGTATTTT.

There are many counts of this clonotype. The V gene is TRBV10-3, the J gene TRBJ2-3; perhaps TRBD1 as D (5 bases). Germline-derived CDR1 and CDR2 are ENHRY and SYGVKD. V dropped 10 bases and J dropped 4 bases, with 18 bases sitting between them. CDR3 length equals 14 residues. The DNA of the CDR3 is TGTGCCAACTCCCCAAGGGGTGGGTCAGATACGCAGTATTTT. Amino acid sequence: CANSPRGGSDTQYF.

This clonotype was picked up many times. The V and J genes are TRBV5-1 and TRBJ1-2, with unresolved D. V shed 4 bases and J shed 7 bases, with 23 bases lying between them. CDR3 length equals 16 residues. Germline V gene sequence: CDR1 SGHRS, CDR2 YFSETQ. The chain's CDR3 is CASSHGDMDPLPGYTF. In nucleotides, the CDR3 is TGCGCCAGCAGCCACGGCGATATGGACCCCCTGCCTGGCTACACCTTC.

This clonotype appeared many times. One end of the junction is discordant with germline, which a read error may explain. V gene TRBV6-6 combines with J gene TRBJ1-2; possibly TRBD1 for D (5 bases). This CDR3 has 15 amino acids. Germline V gene sequence: CDR1 MNHNY, CDR2 SVGAGI (reference sequence). CDR3 sequence (DNA): TGTGCCAGCAGTCTACGGGACTCGTCTAATTATGGCTACACCTTC. As protein: CASSLRDSSNYGYTF.

This clonotype has a count of ten or more. V gene TRBV5-1 combines with J gene TRBJ2-3, with D unresolved. This CDR3 has 14 residues. V dropped 2 bases and J dropped 2 bases, with 9 bases sitting between them. Germline CDR1 is SGHRS and CDR2 is YFSETQ. The CDR3, as DNA: TGCGCCAGCAGCTTACGGACCCACACAGATACGCAGTATTTT. Amino acids: CASSLRTHTDTQYF.

This clonotype has more than one count but fewer than ten. The rearrangement links TRBV20-1 to TRBJ1-1; perhaps TRBD1 as D (5 bases). V was cut by 2 bases and J by 3 bases, with 10 bases left in between. CDR1 and CDR2 (germline): DFQATT, SNEGSKA (reference sequence). The length of the CDR3 is 13 residues. This CDR3 is CSARTGTHTEAFF. Here the CDR3 DNA reads TGCAGTGCTAGAACCGGGACGCACACTGAAGCTTTCTTT.

This clonotype has ten or more counts. The chain joins TRBV12-3 or TRBV12-4 to TRBJ2-7; D is possibly TRBD1 (6 bases). This CDR3 is 12 amino acids long. The germline V and J ends were trimmed by 6 bases and 5 bases, with 11 bases remaining between them. CDR3: CASRGTSDEQYF. The CDR3 DNA reads as TGTGCCAGCAGAGGGACATCCGACGAGCAGTACTTC.